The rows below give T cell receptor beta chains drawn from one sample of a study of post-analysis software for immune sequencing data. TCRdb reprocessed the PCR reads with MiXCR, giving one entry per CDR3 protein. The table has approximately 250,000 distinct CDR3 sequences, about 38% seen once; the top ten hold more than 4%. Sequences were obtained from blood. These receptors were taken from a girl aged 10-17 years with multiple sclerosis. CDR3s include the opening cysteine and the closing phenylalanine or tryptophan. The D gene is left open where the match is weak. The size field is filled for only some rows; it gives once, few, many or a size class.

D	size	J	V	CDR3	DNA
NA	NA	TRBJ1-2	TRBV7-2	CASSSGGWGRGGYTF	TGTGCCAGCAGCTCCGGTGGTTGGGGGCGAGGAGGCTACACCTTC
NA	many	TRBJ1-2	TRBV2	CASRDDKLYGYTF	TGTGCCAGCAGGGATGACAAGCTCTATGGCTACACCTTC
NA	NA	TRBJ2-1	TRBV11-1	CASSSQMGYNEQFF	TGTGCCAGCAGCTCCCAAATGGGGTACAATGAGCAGTTCTTC
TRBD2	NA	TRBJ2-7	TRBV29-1	CSVVQTSGKGYEQYF	TGCAGCGTTGTCCAAACTAGCGGGAAAGGGTACGAGCAGTACTTC
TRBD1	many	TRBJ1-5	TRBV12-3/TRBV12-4	CASKPGQGYQPQHF	TGTGCCAGCAAGCCGGGACAGGGGTATCAGCCCCAGCATTTT
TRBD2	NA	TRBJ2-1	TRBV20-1	CSAGLAQGPYNEQFF	TGCAGTGCTGGACTAGCCCAGGGACCCTACAATGAGCAGTTCTTC
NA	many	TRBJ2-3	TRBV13	CASSTWDTRTDTQYF	TGTGCCAGCAGCACTTGGGACACTCGCACAGATACGCAGTATTTT
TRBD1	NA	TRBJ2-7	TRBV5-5	CASRDRGYEQYF	TGTGCCAGCCGGGACAGGGGGTACGAGCAGTACTTC
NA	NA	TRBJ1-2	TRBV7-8	CASSLEGPNYGYTF	TGTGCCAGCAGCTTAGAAGGGCCAAACTATGGCTACACCTTC
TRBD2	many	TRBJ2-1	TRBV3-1	CASSQRQGFSSGSEQFF	TGTGCCAGCAGCCAACGACAGGGTTTTTCTAGCGGGAGCGAGCAGTTCTTC
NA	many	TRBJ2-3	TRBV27	CASSLIAGGHNSDTQYF	TGTGCCAGCAGTTTAATAGCAGGTGGCCACAACTCAGATACGCAGTATTTT
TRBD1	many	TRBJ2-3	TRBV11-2	CASTPGQGVSDTQYF	TGTGCCAGCACCCCGGGACAGGGGGTATCAGATACGCAGTATTTT
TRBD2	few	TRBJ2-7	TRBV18	CASSPLPTSGSSYNEQYF	TGTGCCAGCTCACCGCTACCGACTAGCGGGAGTTCCTACAATGAGCAGTACTTC
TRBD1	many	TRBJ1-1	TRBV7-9	CASSLTGDTEAFF	TGTGCCAGCAGCTTAACAGGGGACACTGAAGCTTTCTTT
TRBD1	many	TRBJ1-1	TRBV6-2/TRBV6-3	CASSWGWTGRDTEAFF	TGTGCCAGCAGTTGGGGATGGACAGGGCGGGACACTGAAGCTTTCTTT
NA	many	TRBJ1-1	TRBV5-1	CASRLPGRTEAFF	TGCGCCAGCAGACTCCCAGGGAGGACTGAAGCTTTCTTT
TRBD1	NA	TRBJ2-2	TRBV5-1	CASSPSTGWTGELFF	TGCGCCAGCAGCCCTTCGACAGGGTGGACCGGGGAGCTGTTTTTT
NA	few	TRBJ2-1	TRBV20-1	CSARGGPTTSIGQFF	TGCAGTGCTAGAGGGGGACCGACCACTAGTATCGGGCAGTTCTTC
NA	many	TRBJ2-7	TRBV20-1	CSALIDRTYEQYF	TGCAGTGCTCTCATTGATAGGACCTACGAGCAGTACTTC
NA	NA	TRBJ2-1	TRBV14	CASSQDSGPPANEQFF	TGTGCCAGCAGCCAAGATTCTGGGCCCCCAGCGAATGAGCAGTTCTTC
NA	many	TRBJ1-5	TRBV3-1	CASSPRGTTNQPQHF	TGTGCCAGCAGTCCCCGCGGGACAACCAATCAGCCCCAGCATTTT
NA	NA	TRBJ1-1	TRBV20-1	CSGERGTGSEAFF	TGCAGTGGGGAGAGGGGTACAGGGTCTGAAGCTTTCTTT
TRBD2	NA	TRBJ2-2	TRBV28	CASSPRPGGTGELFF	TGTGCCAGCAGTCCCAGGCCGGGGGGCACCGGGGAGCTGTTTTTT
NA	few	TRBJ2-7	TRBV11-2	CASSPGLGSYEQYF	TGTGCCAGCAGCCCTGGTCTAGGATCCTACGAGCAGTACTTC
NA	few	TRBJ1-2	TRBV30	CAWSVRGWDYGYTF	TGTGCCTGGAGTGTACGAGGTTGGGACTATGGCTACACCTTC
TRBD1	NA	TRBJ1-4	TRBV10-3	CATRGQGESEKLFF	TGTGCCACCAGGGGGCAGGGGGAAAGTGAAAAACTGTTTTTT
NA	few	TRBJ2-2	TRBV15	CATSRATGELFF	TGTGCCACCAGCAGAGCGACCGGGGAGCTGTTTTTT
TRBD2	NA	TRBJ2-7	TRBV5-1	CASSLDLPTSGSRHEQYF	TGCGCCAGCAGCTTGGATCTCCCTACTAGCGGGAGTAGGCACGAGCAGTACTTC
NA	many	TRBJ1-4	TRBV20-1	CSAIDGGGASEKLFF	TGCAGTGCTATAGACGGCGGGGGCGCGAGTGAAAAACTGTTTTTT
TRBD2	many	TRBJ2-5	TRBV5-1	CASSLWTSQETQYF	TGCGCCAGCAGCTTGTGGACTAGCCAAGAGACCCAGTACTTC
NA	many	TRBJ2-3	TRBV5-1	CASSLAPGSAVDTQYF	TGCGCCAGCAGCTTGGCTCCCGGGTCAGCGGTGGATACGCAGTATTTT
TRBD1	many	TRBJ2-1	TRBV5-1	CASSLTGELNNEQFF	TGCGCCAGCAGCTTGACAGGGGAACTAAACAATGAGCAGTTCTTC